This T cell receptor beta chain was captured in a study of blood T cell repertoires in COVID-19. Study at large: Samples came from the United States, Italy and Spain, spanning acute and convalescent COVID-19. PBMCs, B-cell-depleted T cells, or T cells provided the cDNA or gDNA that made up the material.

Original processing notes: How many nucleated cells were present was estimated from reference gene primer amplification. TCRdb keeps only in-frame clones here, not all; method: immunoSEQ multiplex PCR. D and trimming were read from the DNA, whereas the V and J calls and clone size are those reported in that table. The sample yields hundreds of thousands of clones, roughly 83% seen once. The V end was cut by 6 bases, the J end by 3 bases, with 14 bases between. The CDR3 totals 14 residues. CDR1 and CDR2 from the germline V gene are MDHEN and SYDVKM. V is TRBV28 and J is TRBJ1-2; D perhaps matches TRBD1 (5 bases). The sample consisted of peripheral blood. This clonotype was obtained from a woman aged 70-85 years with active or convalescent COVID-19. CDR3 loop: CASSPPTGDYGYTF. In nucleotides, the CDR3 is TGTGCCAGCAGCCCCCCTACAGGAGACTATGGCTACACCTTC.